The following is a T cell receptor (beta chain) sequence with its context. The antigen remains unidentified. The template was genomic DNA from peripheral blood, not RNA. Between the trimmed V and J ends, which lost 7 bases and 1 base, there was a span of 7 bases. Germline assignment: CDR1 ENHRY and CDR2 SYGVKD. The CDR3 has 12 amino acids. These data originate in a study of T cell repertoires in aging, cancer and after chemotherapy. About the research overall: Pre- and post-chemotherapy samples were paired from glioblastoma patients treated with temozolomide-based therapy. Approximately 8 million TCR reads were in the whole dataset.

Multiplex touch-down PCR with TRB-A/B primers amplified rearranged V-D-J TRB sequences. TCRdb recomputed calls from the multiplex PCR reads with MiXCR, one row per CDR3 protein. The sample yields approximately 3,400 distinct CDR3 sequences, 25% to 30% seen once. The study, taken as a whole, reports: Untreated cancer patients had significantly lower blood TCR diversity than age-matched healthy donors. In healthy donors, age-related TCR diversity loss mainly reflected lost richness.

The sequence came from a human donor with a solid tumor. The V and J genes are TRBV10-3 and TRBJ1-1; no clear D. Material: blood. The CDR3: CAITRGNTEAFF. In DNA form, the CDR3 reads TGTGCCATCACTCGAGGGAACACTGAAGCTTTCTTT.